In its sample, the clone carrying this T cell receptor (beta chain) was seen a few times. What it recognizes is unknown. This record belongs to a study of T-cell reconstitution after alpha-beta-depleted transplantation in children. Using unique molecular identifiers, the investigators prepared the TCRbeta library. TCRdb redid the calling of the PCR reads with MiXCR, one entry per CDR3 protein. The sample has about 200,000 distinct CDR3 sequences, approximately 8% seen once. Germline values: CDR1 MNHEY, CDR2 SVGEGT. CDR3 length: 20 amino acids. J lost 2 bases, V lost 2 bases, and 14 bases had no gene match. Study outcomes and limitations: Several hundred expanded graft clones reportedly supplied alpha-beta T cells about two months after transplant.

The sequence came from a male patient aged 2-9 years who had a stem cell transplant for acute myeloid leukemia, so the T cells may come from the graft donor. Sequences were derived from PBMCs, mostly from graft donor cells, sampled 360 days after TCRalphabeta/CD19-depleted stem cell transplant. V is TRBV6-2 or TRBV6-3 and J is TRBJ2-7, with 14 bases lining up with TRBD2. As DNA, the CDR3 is TGTGCCAGCAGTTACCTTGGGGACAGGGGACTAGCGGGAGCCCCCTACGAGCAGTACTTC. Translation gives CASSYLGDRGLAGAPYEQYF.